The clone carrying this T cell receptor beta chain came up many times. Its antigen is not identified. This record belongs to a study of spatial heterogeneity in lung cancer. TCRdb re-called the 5' RACE reads with MiXCR, one entry per CDR3 protein. The sample includes about 5,000 distinct CDR3 sequences, 7.8% of them seen just once. Noted time point: sample taken at primary tumor resection. The CDR3 extends over 15 amino acids. Germline V gives CDR1 MGHRA, CDR2 YSYEKL. Trimming stripped 4 bases from V and 5 bases from J, with 16 bases between. Points from the study as a whole: Tumoral mutation counts were tracked by counts of expanded intratumoral alpha and beta TCRs.

The specimen comprised lung tumor tissue, sampled at surgery. The clonotype was recovered from a female donor with early-stage non-small cell lung cancer. The rearrangement uses TRBV4-1 and TRBJ2-3, with D tentatively TRBD2 (5 bases). In nucleotides, the CDR3 is TGCGCCAGCAGCCGAGCGGTTCCGGGCGGAGATACGCAGTATTTT. Residues: CASSRAVPGGDTQYF.